The 25 T cell receptor beta chains listed next were all sequenced from one sample in a study of post-analysis software for immune sequencing data. Study outcomes and limitations: Five or six TRBV segments, TRBV5-6, TRBV5-1 and TRBV20-1 among them, were found more frequent in patients than controls.

Researchers reported that TCR beta cDNA libraries carried unique molecular identifiers. TCRdb re-analysed the PCR reads in MiXCR, keeping a single row per CDR3 protein. The sample has about 820,000 distinct CDR3 sequences; approximately 53% are singletons. The antigens these receptors bind are not known. The specimen was blood. Receptors originate from a girl aged 5-17 years with multiple sclerosis.

The rearrangement uses TRBV29-1 and TRBJ2-3; 9 positions match TRBD2. Germline CDR1 and CDR2: SQVTM and ANQGSEA. The CDR3 sequence is 18 residues long. The ends lost 3 bases at V and 0 bases at J; junction bases unmatched: 13. DNA of the CDR3: TGCAGCGTTGATCCAGCGGGGGGATTCGACTCTAGCACAGATACGCAGTATTTT. It codes for CSVDPAGGFDSSTDTQYF.

The chain has TRBV29-1 and TRBJ2-7; 11 nucleotides match TRBD1. This CDR3 is built from 13 residues. From germline, CDR1 is SQVTM and CDR2 ANQGSEA. The V gene end was trimmed by 5 bases and the J gene end by 6 bases; junction bases not matched to a gene: 6. CDR3 protein: CSVRGQGAGEQYF. As DNA, the CDR3 is TGCAGCGTTCGTGGACAGGGGGCAGGCGAGCAGTACTTC.

The genes are TRBV6-5 and TRBJ1-5, with unresolved D. The CDR3 extends over 15 amino acids. Trimming removed 5 bases at V and 7 bases at J, with 18 bases between. Germline CDR1 MNHEY, CDR2 SVGAGI. The CDR3 nucleotides are TGTGCCAGCAGTCTACGGATCACGGCGGGCCAGCCCCAGCATTTT. This sequence encodes CASSLRITAGQPQHF.

The chain links TRBV7-9 to TRBJ1-2; D not resolved. With 2 bases removed from V and 3 bases from J, the gap between germline ends came to 13 bases. Germline lookup yields CDR1 SEHNR and CDR2 FQNEAQ (reference sequence). CDR3 length equals 15 residues. The CDR3 loop is CASSLLGSDDYGYTF. Written as DNA, the CDR3 is TGTGCCAGCAGCTTACTCGGATCCGATGACTATGGCTACACCTTC.

The chain uses TRBV29-1 and TRBJ2-7, with D possibly TRBD2 on 6 matching bases. Germline V gene data show CDR1 as SQVTM and CDR2 as ANQGSEA. With 4 bases removed from V and 0 bases from J, the gap between germline ends came to 13 bases. The CDR3 extends over 14 amino acids. The CDR3 spells CSVVSGWSSYEQYF. In DNA, the CDR3 is TGCAGCGTTGTCAGCGGGTGGAGCTCCTACGAGCAGTACTTC.

This clonotype was found a few times. The V gene is TRBV7-3, the J gene TRBJ2-6; unclear D gene. The CDR3 is 15 amino acids. Trimming cost V 4 bases and J 1 base, with 8 bases left between them. The V gene's germline CDR1 is SGHTA and CDR2 FQGTGA. In DNA form, the CDR3 reads TGTGCCAGCAGCTGGTTGGGTTCTGGGGCCAACGTCCTGACTTTC. Translation: CASSWLGSGANVLTF. The variable domain in full, with the rest retrieved from reference TRBV7-3 and TRBJ2-6, is GAGVSQTPSNKVTEKGKYVELRCDPISGHTALYWYRQSLGQGPEFLIYFQGTGAADDSGLPNDRFFAVRPEGSVSTLKIQRTERGDSAVYLCASSWLGSGANVLTFGAGSRLTVL.

The gene calls are TRBV10-3 and TRBJ2-3, with 15 positions matching TRBD2. With 2 bases clipped from V and 6 bases from J, the junction kept 3 bases outside the gene matches. CDR1 is ENHRY and CDR2 is SYGVKD in the germline V gene. This CDR3 spans 16 amino acids. As DNA, the CDR3 is TGTGCCATCAGTGAGGGACTAGCGGGGGGGCTGGATACGCAGTATTTT. Encoded protein: CAISEGLAGGLDTQYF.

The chain carries TRBV20-1 and TRBJ2-7, with TRBD1 as a possible D gene (5 bases). Trimming cost V 0 bases and J 0 bases, with 12 bases left between them. This CDR3 is built from 15 residues. The germline CDR1 and CDR2 sequences are DFQATT and SNEGSKA (reference sequence). The CDR3 sequence: CSAREAARASYEQYF. For the CDR3, the DNA is TGCAGTGCTAGAGAGGCGGCCAGGGCCTCCTACGAGCAGTACTTC.

V gene TRBV6-1 combines with J gene TRBJ2-7; 8 nucleotides align to TRBD2. The CDR3 has 16 residues. CDR1 is MNHNS and CDR2 is SASEGT in the germline V gene. V was clipped by 6 bases and J by 0 bases; unmatched bases: 10. The CDR3 DNA is TGTGCCAGCAGAGGGACTAGTGGGACCCTCTCCTACGAGCAGTACTTC. This gives the protein CASRGTSGTLSYEQYF.

This rearrangement joins TRBV7-3 to TRBJ1-2; D may be TRBD1 (5 bases). Germline CDR1 and CDR2: SGHTA and FQGTGA. CDR3 length: 14 amino acids. With 5 bases removed from V and 4 bases from J, the gap between germline ends came to 14 bases. CDR3 DNA: TGTGCCAGCAGCCCCTCCCCCAGGGCCTATGGCTACACCTTC. Translation gives CASSPSPRAYGYTF. The full variable domain, completed using reference TRBV7-3 and TRBJ1-2, is GAGVSQTPSNKVTEKGKYVELRCDPISGHTALYWYRQSLGQGPEFLIYFQGTGAADDSGLPNDRFFAVRPEGSVSTLKIQRTERGDSAVYLCASSPSPRAYGYTFGSGTRLTVV.

The J gene is TRBJ2-3, the V gene TRBV20-1, with D perhaps given as TRBD1 or TRBD2 (5 bases each). V was trimmed by 6 bases and J by 2 bases, leaving 24 bases between them. CDR3 length: 17 residues. Germline V CDR1 and CDR2: DFQATT, SNEGSKA (reference sequence). DNA for the CDR3: TGCAGTGCCTCCGTGGGGCCCCCTAGCCCTATCACAGATACGCAGTATTTT. It encodes CSASVGPPSPITDTQYF.

The chain has TRBV6-1 and TRBJ1-2, with a weak D call TRBD1 (5 bases). V shed 2 bases and J shed 4 bases, with 14 bases lying between them. CDR1 and CDR2 from the germline V gene are MNHNS and SASEGT. CDR3 length equals 15 residues. The CDR3 reads CASSERGGAGYGYTF. CDR3 nucleotide sequence: TGTGCCAGCAGTGAAAGAGGAGGGGCCGGCTATGGCTACACCTTC.

The V gene is TRBV5-1, the J gene TRBJ1-1; 7 nucleotides agree with TRBD1. CDR3 length: 15 amino acids. J gave up 1 base and V 2 bases, and 5 bases lay outside the gene matches. Germline CDR1 reads SGHRS; CDR2 reads YFSETQ. The CDR3 DNA is TGCGCCAGCAGCTTAGACAGGGAAACGAACACTGAAGCTTTCTTT. This codes for CASSLDRETNTEAFF.

This clonotype was seen only once. This sequence joins TRBV2 and TRBJ2-3; the D gene is possibly TRBD2 (6 bases). V dropped 1 base and J dropped 1 base, with 9 bases sitting between them. CDR1 is SNHLY, CDR2 FYNNEI, per germline. The CDR3 sequence is 15 residues long. The DNA of the CDR3 is TGTGCCAGCAGTGAAGTGGCTAGCGGCACAGATACGCAGTATTTT. It translates to CASSEVASGTDTQYF. The complete variable domain, with remaining parts taken from reference TRBV2 and TRBJ2-3, reads EPEVTQTPSHQVTQMGQEVILRCVPISNHLYFYWYRQILGQKVEFLVSFYNNEISEKSEIFDDQFSVERPDGSNFTLKIRSTKLEDSAMYFCASSEVASGTDTQYFGPGTRLTVL.

This clonotype was seen ten or more times. The chain uses TRBV7-3 and TRBJ2-7, with 8 bases lining up with TRBD2. This CDR3 is built from 15 residues. Germline loops: CDR1 SGHTA, CDR2 FQGTGA. The J segment lost 2 bases and the V segment lost 1 base, leaving 4 bases of the junction unmatched. The CDR3 here is CASSLIGGEAYEQYF. DNA of the CDR3: TGTGCCAGCAGCTTAATCGGGGGGGAGGCCTACGAGCAGTACTTC.

The chain couples TRBV7-2 to TRBJ2-4; 13 bases match TRBD2. The DNA end is more similar to TRBJ2-7, so the J call may be wrong. CDR3 length equals 16 residues. In germline, CDR1 is SGHTA, CDR2 FQGNSA. CDR3 sequence (DNA): TGTGCCAGCAGCTTACGTCGGACTAGCGGGAGCTACGAGCAGTACTTC. Its translation: CASSLRRTSGSYEQYF.

V and J are TRBV12-3 or TRBV12-4 and TRBJ1-4, with D tentatively TRBD1 (6 bases). The V gene lost 6 bases and the J gene lost 0 bases, with 17 bases spanning the gap. CDR3 length equals 17 residues. CDR3 sequence reads: CASRAQGPPATNEKLFF. Here the CDR3 DNA reads TGTGCCAGCAGAGCGCAGGGGCCGCCGGCAACTAATGAAAAACTGTTTTTT.

The genes are TRBV12-3 or TRBV12-4 and TRBJ2-1; 10 bases align to TRBD2. This CDR3 region has 17 residues. V lost 6 bases and J lost 2; bases outside the gene matches: 10. Here the CDR3 reads CASRPEGAGGPYNEQFF. CDR3 nucleotide sequence: TGTGCCAGCAGGCCGGAAGGAGCGGGGGGGCCCTACAATGAGCAGTTCTTC.

The chain recombines TRBV9 with TRBJ2-1; 8 bases are a match to TRBD2. The CDR3 has 16 residues. CDR1 and CDR2 (germline): SGDLS, YYNGEE. The V gene end was trimmed by 4 bases and the J gene end by 2 bases; junction bases not matched to a gene: 8. CDR3 region: CASSRRGLDPYNEQFF. CDR3 nucleotides: TGTGCCAGCAGCCGTCGGGGACTAGATCCCTACAATGAGCAGTTCTTC.

V gene TRBV6-5 combines with J gene TRBJ1-2, with 7 bases lining up with TRBD1. The CDR3 runs to 14 residues. The J segment lost 3 bases and the V segment lost 5 bases, leaving 6 bases of the junction unmatched. The germline CDR1 and CDR2 sequences are MNHEY and SVGAGI. This chain's CDR3 is CASSPRQGDYGYTF. The CDR3 bases are TGTGCCAGCAGTCCCCGACAGGGAGACTATGGCTACACCTTC.

This chain joins TRBV20-1 and TRBJ2-1, with 10 bases aligning to TRBD2. The CDR3 runs to 13 residues. In germline, CDR1 is DFQATT, CDR2 SNEGSKA (reference sequence). V lost 5 bases to trimming and J lost 3 bases; unmatched junction nucleotides: 1. This CDR3 reads CSAVAGGYNEQFF. CDR3 sequence (DNA): TGCAGTGCTGTAGCGGGAGGCTACAATGAGCAGTTCTTC.

This clonotype was detected a few times. CDR3 loop: CASSELGIQYF. Written as DNA, the CDR3 is TGTGCCAGCAGTGAATTAGGAATACAGTACTTC. The V gene is TRBV6-1, the J gene TRBJ2-7; D is unclear. Trimming cost V 2 bases and J 10 bases, with 9 bases left between them. The germline V gene has CDR1 MNHNS and CDR2 SASEGT. CDR3 length: 11 amino acids.

The chain carries TRBV20-1 and TRBJ2-7; D may be TRBD2 (6 bases). CDR1 is DFQATT, CDR2 SNEGSKA, per germline (reference sequence). The CDR3 has 15 amino acids. V was trimmed by 5 bases and J by 2 bases, leaving 19 bases between them. CDR3 DNA: TGCAGTGCTCTCAAAGGAGGGACTTCGACCTACGAGCAGTACTTC. Translation gives CSALKGGTSTYEQYF.

This sequence joins TRBV10-3 and TRBJ1-1, with TRBD1 identical over 9 bases. J lost 1 base, V lost 3 bases, and 9 bases had no gene match. Per germline, CDR1 ENHRY and CDR2 SYGVKD. The CDR3 has 17 residues. CDR3: CAISEPRDRARNTEAFF. CDR3 DNA sequence: TGTGCCATCAGTGAACCCCGGGACAGGGCGAGGAACACTGAAGCTTTCTTT.

The chain is built from TRBV29-1 and TRBJ2-2, with 9 bases aligning to TRBD1. V lost 6 bases to trimming and J lost 6 bases; unmatched junction nucleotides: 14. This CDR3 comprises 16 residues. CDR1 SQVTM and CDR2 ANQGSEA come from the germline V gene. CDR3 loop: CSVLTYRDRVAGELFF. CDR3 bases: TGCAGCGTCCTGACCTACCGGGACAGGGTCGCCGGGGAGCTGTTTTTT.